This entry lists 32 T cell receptor beta chains sequenced from one sample in a study of cytotoxic CD8 clonotypes in ibrutinib-treated CLL listed by TCRdb under 2021. According to the study, the label for this sample's time point signals: eleven to twelve months on ibrutinib. Library creation used the immunoSEQ multiplex PCR assay. This immuneACCESS table, as held by TCRdb, lists in-frame sequences with V and J called but not all clones. Of the missing ones, under half trace to an unresolved V gene in checked studies; the others have no known cause. In all, the sample holds about 200,000 clones, and 75% to 80% of those were seen once. About an eighth of the sample rests with the top ten. The specimen was PBMCs, collected after 12 months of ibrutinib treatment. These receptors were taken from a human donor with chronic lymphocytic leukemia.

A single count supports this clone. The chain recombines TRBV27 with TRBJ1-6, with TRBD1 as a possible D gene (6 bases). The CDR3 length is 18 residues. Germline CDR1 is MNHEY and CDR2 is SMNVEV (reference sequence). V gave up 6 bases and J gave up 9 bases, with 27 bases separating them. The CDR3 spells CASSKAGGAGDGGSPLHF. CDR3 DNA: TGTGCCAGCAGCAAAGCGGGGGGGGCCGGAGACGGGGGTTCACCCCTCCACTTT.

This clone was picked up a small number of times. Other DNA sequences in the same sample also yield this CDR3. The chain joins TRBV5-5 to TRBJ2-7; D unresolved. The germline V gene has CDR1 SGHKS and CDR2 YYEKEE (reference sequence). This CDR3 spans 14 amino acids. With 0 bases removed from V and 2 bases from J, the gap between germline ends came to 9 bases. The chain's CDR3 is CASSLVQPPYEQYF. In DNA form, the CDR3 reads TGTGCCAGCAGCTTGGTGCAACCCCCCTACGAGCAGTACTTC.

The chain recombines TRBV7-9 with TRBJ2-5; the D is unclear. From germline, CDR1 is SEHNR and CDR2 FQNEAQ (reference sequence). Between the trimmed V and J ends, which lost 3 bases and 4 bases, there was a span of 3 bases. The CDR3 is made up of 11 amino acids. The CDR3 region is CASSFGETQYF. In DNA, the CDR3 is TGTGCCAGCAGCTTCGGAGAGACCCAGTACTTC.

J is TRBJ2-1 and V is TRBV11-2; the D is unclear. The germline V and J ends were trimmed by 1 base and 4 bases, with 11 bases remaining between them. Germline CDR1 and CDR2: SGHAT and FQNNGV. This CDR3 has 15 amino acids. Here the CDR3 DNA reads TGTGCCAGCAGCTTAGGGCAGGAGCCGTACAATGAGCAGTTCTTC. It translates to CASSLGQEPYNEQFF.

This clone was observed a few times. V usage is TRBV18 and J usage is TRBJ1-1, with D unclear. This CDR3 is 12 amino acids long. The V gene's germline CDR1 is KGHSH and CDR2 LQKENI. The ends were cut back, 4 bases at V and 0 bases at J, with 3 bases in the middle. Here the CDR3 DNA reads TGTGCCAGCTCACGGGTGAACACTGAAGCTTTCTTT. Its translation is CASSRVNTEAFF.

The gene calls are TRBV6-5 and TRBJ2-7, with D possibly TRBD2 on 5 matching bases. The CDR3 is 14 residues long. V lost 0 bases and J 5 bases, leaving 11 bases between the germline ends. Per the germline V gene, CDR1 is MNHEY and CDR2 is SVGAGI. CDR3 DNA sequence: TGTGCCAGCAGTTACTCGAGTATCGGGGACGAGCAGTACTTC. This translates into CASSYSSIGDEQYF.

This clone was counted between two and nine times. The J gene is TRBJ2-3, the V gene TRBV27; 12 nucleotides match TRBD2. Germline V gene sequence: CDR1 MNHEY, CDR2 SMNVEV (reference sequence). The CDR3 spans 16 residues. Unmatched junction bases numbered 4, after V lost 6 bases and J lost 0 bases. The DNA of the CDR3 is TGTGCCAGCAGGGGACTAGCGGGCGAAAGCACAGATACGCAGTATTTT. Encoded protein: CASRGLAGESTDTQYF.

The V gene is TRBV6-1, the J gene TRBJ2-7; no reliable D call. The CDR3 consists of 15 residues. V dropped 4 bases and J dropped 2 bases, with 15 bases sitting between them. Germline-derived CDR1 and CDR2 are MNHNS and SASEGT. The CDR3 bases are TGTGCCAGCAGTGTTGGCGGCGCGAACCCCTACGAGCAGTACTTC. Translated, it gives CASSVGGANPYEQYF.

The chain combines TRBV7-8 with TRBJ2-1, with D perhaps TRBD2 (6 bases). Germline V CDR1 and CDR2: SGHVS, FQNEAQ. The CDR3 contains 12 residues. Trimming removed 8 bases from V and 7 bases from J, with 12 bases in between. CDR3 nucleotide sequence: TGTGCCAGCTCGGGACTCTCAAATGAGCAGTTCTTC. Encoded protein: CASSGLSNEQFF.

CDR3 loop: CSVSGGIGSSGANVLTF. CDR3 nucleotides: TGCAGCGTTTCCGGGGGTATTGGGAGCTCTGGGGCCAACGTCCTGACTTTC. V and J are TRBV29-1 and TRBJ2-6, with D perhaps TRBD2 (6 bases). This CDR3 region has 17 residues. V was cut by 5 bases and J by 0 bases, with 17 bases left in between. Germline-derived CDR1 and CDR2 are SQVTM and ANQGSEA.

In its sample, this clone was seen once. The chain uses TRBV18 and TRBJ2-7; tentatively, D is TRBD2 (6 bases). This CDR3 is built from 12 residues. Germline lookup yields CDR1 KGHSH and CDR2 LQKENI. Trimming left V 4 bases short and J 2 bases short, with 6 bases between. CDR3 sequence: CASSLAAYEQYF. CDR3 sequence (DNA): TGTGCCAGCTCACTAGCGGCCTACGAGCAGTACTTC.

The chain carries TRBV18 and TRBJ1-1, with TRBD1 as a possible D gene (5 bases). The V end lost 6 bases, the J end lost 0 bases, and 8 bases lay between the germline ends. This CDR3 has 13 residues. The V gene's germline CDR1 is KGHSH and CDR2 LQKENI. CDR3 region: CASSLGVNTEAFF. CDR3 nucleotides: TGTGCCAGCTCCCTGGGGGTGAACACTGAAGCTTTCTTT.

V is TRBV28 and J is TRBJ2-7; TRBD2 aligns across 8 bases. In germline, CDR1 is MDHEN, CDR2 SYDVKM. The CDR3 has 14 residues. V shed 8 bases and J 6 bases; nucleotides not matched to a gene: 12. CDR3 sequence: CASSRLWAGGEQYF. In DNA form, the CDR3 reads TGTGCCAGCTCTCGCCTTTGGGCGGGAGGCGAGCAGTACTTC.

The V gene is TRBV10-1, the J gene TRBJ2-2, with D uncertain. Trimming removed 0 bases at V and 4 bases at J, with 15 bases between. Germline CDR1 WNHNN, CDR2 SYGVQD (reference sequence). The CDR3 loop spans 17 amino acids. CDR3 residues: CASSESILGRGTGELFF. CDR3 sequence (DNA): TGCGCCAGCAGTGAGTCCATTTTGGGCCGCGGCACCGGGGAGCTGTTTTTT.

This chain connects TRBV2 to TRBJ2-1; D is unresolved. CDR1 is SNHLY and CDR2 is FYNNEI in the germline V gene. V lost 5 bases and J lost 6, with 8 bases in between. The CDR3 is made up of 12 amino acids. CDR3 in amino acids: CASSLWGNEQFF. Here the CDR3 DNA reads TGTGCCAGCAGTCTATGGGGCAATGAGCAGTTCTTC. The full variable domain, its missing parts supplied by reference TRBV2 and TRBJ2-1, is EPEVTQTPSHQVTQMGQEVILRCVPISNHLYFYWYRQILGQKVEFLVSFYNNEISEKSEIFDDQFSVERPDGSNFTLKIRSTKLEDSAMYFCASSLWGNEQFFGPGTRLTVL.

This clone was counted a single time. The chain links TRBV18 to TRBJ1-1; weak D call: TRBD1 (5 bases). The CDR3 totals 16 residues. V shed 3 bases and J shed 4 bases, with 18 bases lying between them. Germline loops: CDR1 KGHSH, CDR2 LQKENI. The CDR3 is CASSPWAIGGGTEAFF. CDR3 sequence (DNA): TGTGCCAGCTCACCTTGGGCCATTGGGGGGGGCACTGAAGCTTTCTTT.

This sequence joins TRBV5-1 and TRBJ1-5; TRBD1 is a possible D gene (5 bases). The germline V gene has CDR1 SGHRS and CDR2 YFSETQ. V shed 0 bases and J shed 0 bases, with 7 bases lying between them. The CDR3 length is 15 residues. CDR3 in amino acids: CASSLAGISNQPQHF. The DNA for the CDR3 is TGCGCCAGCAGCTTGGCAGGGATTAGCAATCAGCCCCAGCATTTT.

The rearrangement joins TRBV5-1 to TRBJ1-2; 10 bases fit TRBD1. Per the germline V gene, CDR1 is SGHRS and CDR2 is YFSETQ. The CDR3 runs to 16 residues. The V segment lost 0 bases and the J segment 2 bases; nucleotides outside the gene matches: 4. CDR3 in DNA: TGCGCCAGCAGCTTGGACAGACAGGGGGCGAACTATGGCTACACCTTC. Translated, it gives CASSLDRQGANYGYTF.

The chain links TRBV6-1 to TRBJ2-1, with TRBD1 matching 9 bases. The germline V gene has CDR1 MNHNS and CDR2 SASEGT. CDR3 size: 13 residues. V lost 6 bases to trimming and J lost 8 bases; unmatched junction nucleotides: 5. The DNA for the CDR3 is TGTGCCAGCAGAGATACAGGGGGCGATGAGCAGTTCTTC. Translation gives CASRDTGGDEQFF.

The chain combines TRBV5-1 with TRBJ2-6, with TRBD1 as a possible D gene (6 bases). This CDR3 contains 16 residues. In germline, CDR1 is SGHRS, CDR2 YFSETQ. V lost 2 bases, J lost 1 base, and 10 bases lay in between. The CDR3 region is CASSFTGQSGANVLTF. In DNA form, the CDR3 reads TGCGCCAGCAGCTTTACAGGGCAGTCTGGGGCCAACGTCCTGACTTTC. Filled out from reference TRBV5-1 and TRBJ2-6, the complete variable domain reads KAGVTQTPRYLIKTRGQQVTLSCSPISGHRSVSWYQQTPGQGLQFLFEYFSETQRNKGNFPGRFSGRQFSNSRSEMNVSTLELGDSALYLCASSFTGQSGANVLTFGAGSRLTVL.

This clone was recorded once. The V and J genes are TRBV11-2 and TRBJ2-7; possible D gene TRBD2, 6 bases. V lost 5 bases, J lost 2 bases, and 16 bases lay in between. The CDR3 is 15 amino acids. CDR1 is SGHAT, CDR2 FQNNGV, per germline. The CDR3 region is CASSPRPGSAYEQYF. CDR3 nucleotide sequence: TGTGCCAGCAGCCCCCGCCCCGGGAGCGCCTACGAGCAGTACTTC. Full variable domain (rest looked up from reference TRBV11-2 and TRBJ2-7): EAGVAQSPRYKIIEKRQSVAFWCNPISGHATLYWYQQILGQGPKLLIQFQNNGVVDDSQLPKDRFSAERLKGVDSTLKIQPAKLEDSAVYLCASSPRPGSAYEQYFGPGTRLTVT.

This rearrangement joins TRBV25-1 to TRBJ1-2; D call uncertain. Germline V gene data show CDR1 as MGHDK and CDR2 as SYGVNS. The CDR3 is 14 residues long. Trimming removed 1 base at V and 5 bases at J, with 11 bases between. CDR3: CASSEFEGTYGYTF. CDR3 DNA sequence: TGTGCCAGCAGTGAATTTGAGGGTACATATGGCTACACCTTC.

The chain uses TRBV2 and TRBJ2-2, with unresolved D. Trimming left V 1 base short and J 6 bases short, with 18 bases between. This CDR3 contains 17 residues. Looked up from germline, CDR1 is SNHLY and CDR2 is FYNNEI. The CDR3 coding sequence is TGTGCCAGCAGTGAAGACGAGGCCATCAAATGGGCCGGGGAGCTGTTTTTT. Encoded protein: CASSEDEAIKWAGELFF.

Comments on this clone: Different DNA sequences within this sample yield the same CDR3. The chain carries TRBV10-1 and TRBJ2-7; D call uncertain. V lost 0 bases to trimming and J lost 1 base, with 10 bases between them. The CDR3 runs to 15 residues. Per the germline V gene, CDR1 is WNHNN and CDR2 is SYGVQD (reference sequence). The CDR3 spells CASSESGHSSYEQYF. CDR3 coding DNA: TGCGCCAGCAGTGAGTCAGGGCATTCATCCTACGAGCAGTACTTC.

This chain connects TRBV19 to TRBJ2-1; D possibly corresponds to TRBD1 (6 bases). Germline V gene data show CDR1 as LNHDA and CDR2 as SQIVND (reference sequence). CDR3 size: 18 residues. The V gene lost 1 base and the J gene lost 0 bases, with 16 bases spanning the gap. For the CDR3, the DNA is TGTGCCAGTAGTATAGTAGGGCAGGGGCTGAGCTCCTACAATGAGCAGTTCTTC. Amino acid sequence: CASSIVGQGLSSYNEQFF.

This clone was detected once. The V and J genes are TRBV14 and TRBJ2-3; D is possibly TRBD2 (6 bases). From germline, CDR1 is SGHDN and CDR2 FVKESK. V was trimmed by 0 bases and J by 9 bases, leaving 13 bases between them. The CDR3 runs 14 residues. The CDR3 sequence: CASSQDQAGKTQYF. Here the CDR3 DNA reads TGTGCCAGCAGCCAAGATCAGGCGGGGAAAACGCAGTATTTT.

The V call is TRBV7-8, the J call TRBJ1-4; no definite D call. The CDR3 is 16 residues long. Per the germline V gene, CDR1 is SGHVS and CDR2 is FQNEAQ. V gave up 0 bases and J gave up 5 bases, with 13 bases separating them. The CDR3 DNA reads TGTGCCAGCAGCTTAGCGCTTCCCTTCCCGAATGAAAAACTGTTTTTT. Amino acids: CASSLALPFPNEKLFF.

The chain is built from TRBV6-1 and TRBJ2-2, with TRBD2 matching 7 bases. In germline, CDR1 is MNHNS, CDR2 SASEGT. The CDR3 consists of 14 residues. J lost 3 bases, V lost 8 bases, and 6 bases had no gene match. CDR3 DNA sequence: TGTGCCAGCCTGGGGGGGTCTTACACCGGGGAGCTGTTTTTT. Its protein product is CASLGGSYTGELFF.

The rearrangement links TRBV11-2 to TRBJ1-1, with 9 bases matching TRBD1. This CDR3 is built from 15 residues. Germline V gene lookup returns CDR1 SGHAT and CDR2 FQNNGV. With 5 bases clipped from V and 5 bases from J, the junction kept 9 bases outside the gene matches. The CDR3 nucleotides are TGTGCCAGCAGCCCTAGGGGGACAGGGTATACTGAAGCTTTCTTT. Its protein is CASSPRGTGYTEAFF.

The J gene is TRBJ2-7, the V gene TRBV19; 8 nucleotides line up with TRBD1. V shed 3 bases and J 3 bases; nucleotides not matched to a gene: 7. CDR3 length: 15 amino acids. The germline CDR1 and CDR2 sequences are LNHDA and SQIVND (reference sequence). Here the CDR3 reads CASSIDDGTGYEQYF. CDR3 DNA sequence: TGTGCCAGTAGTATTGACGACGGGACAGGCTACGAGCAGTACTTC. The entire variable domain, with the rest obtained from reference TRBV19 and TRBJ2-7, is as follows: DGGITQSPKYLFRKEGQNVTLSCEQNLNHDAMYWYRQDPGQGLRLIYYSQIVNDFQKGDIAEGYSVSREKKESFPLTVTSAQKNPTAFYLCASSIDDGTGYEQYFGPGTRLTVT.

The chain recombines TRBV19 with TRBJ2-2, with TRBD2 identical over 14 bases. The V segment lost 5 bases and the J segment 6 bases; nucleotides outside the gene matches: 17. The CDR3 contains 20 residues. The V gene's germline CDR1 is LNHDA and CDR2 SQIVND (reference sequence). The CDR3 loop reads CASSPPPGLAGGRLAGELFF. DNA of the CDR3: TGTGCCAGTAGTCCCCCCCCTGGACTAGCGGGGGGCCGGTTAGCCGGGGAGCTGTTTTTT.

This sequence joins TRBV2 and TRBJ1-4; D gene unclear. The CDR3 consists of 12 residues. The germline gives CDR1 SNHLY, CDR2 FYNNEI. Deletions cut 5 bases from V and 8 bases from J, with 9 bases between. The CDR3 spells CASSPLSEKLFF. CDR3 DNA sequence: TGTGCCAGCAGTCCCCTCAGCGAAAAACTGTTTTTT.